This T cell receptor (beta chain) was obtained from a study of T-cell reconstitution after alpha-beta-depleted transplantation in children. Preparing the TCRbeta library involved the use of unique molecular identifiers. TCRdb re-called the PCR reads with MiXCR, one entry per CDR3 protein. Among about 170,000 distinct CDR3 sequences listed, around 10% were seen once. Study observations and caveats: Most T-cell counts and diversity one year after the transplant came from T cells that were newly produced.

This clonotype came up many times. The target antigen is unknown. The source material was PBMCs, sampled before TCRalphabeta/CD19-depleted stem cell transplant. The sequence came from a boy aged 2 to 10 with acute myeloid leukemia, due to receive a stem cell transplant.

The CDR3 sequence is CASSLVWDSYTF. The CDR3 DNA follows: TGTGCCAGCAGCTTAGTCTGGGACTCTTACACCTTC. The chain combines TRBV7-9 with TRBJ1-2; possibly TRBD1 for D (5 bases). V was shortened by 1 base and J by 11 bases, with 11 bases between the two germline ends. The germline V gene encodes CDR1 SEHNR and CDR2 FQNEAQ (reference sequence). The CDR3 totals 12 residues.